A single sample gave rise to the 21 T cell receptor beta chains below, sequenced in a study of blood T cell repertoires in COVID-19. Libraries were prepared by immunoSEQ multiplex PCR; TCRdb keeps only in-frame clonotypes and omits some of them. The table includes 200,000 to 250,000 clones, 80% detected once. Sequencing was carried out using PBMCs or T cells enriched from blood (not recorded which). The receptor source for this set is a man aged 25-45 years with acute COVID-19.

This CDR3 is CASSQDSPQGEKLFF. CDR3 DNA: TGTGCCAGCAGCCAAGATTCACCCCAGGGTGAAAAACTGTTTTTT. The chain carries TRBV3-1 (or the pseudogene TRBV3-2) and TRBJ1-4; tentative D call: TRBD1 (5 bases). In germline, CDR1 is LGHDT, CDR2 YNNKEL (reference sequence). The CDR3 runs 15 residues. V lost 0 bases to trimming and J lost 7 bases, with 12 bases between them.

The J gene is TRBJ2-6, the V gene TRBV19; perhaps TRBD2 as D (5 bases). The germline CDR1 and CDR2 sequences are LNHDA and SQIVND (reference sequence). The CDR3 runs 14 residues. The V gene lost 10 bases and the J gene lost 0 bases, with 10 bases spanning the gap. CDR3 nucleotides: TGTGCCACCGAAGCGGTCTCTGGGGCCAACGTCCTGACTTTC. Its translation is CATEAVSGANVLTF.

The rearrangement uses TRBV9 and TRBJ1-6; the match to TRBD1 covers 9 bases. The CDR3 contains 15 residues. Germline lookup yields CDR1 SGDLS and CDR2 YYNGEE. Trimming took 4 bases from V and 7 from J; bases not matched to a gene: 6. Here the CDR3 DNA reads TGTGCCAGCAGCACCAGCACAGGGGGCAATTCACCCCTCCACTTT. It is translated as CASSTSTGGNSPLHF.

The chain uses TRBV4-1 and TRBJ2-7; no reliable D call. Trimming removed 3 bases from V and 6 bases from J, with 6 bases in between. Germline V gene sequence: CDR1 MGHRA, CDR2 YSYEKL. The CDR3 contains 11 residues. CDR3 in DNA: TGCGCCAGCAGCCAGTCCGGCGAGCAGTACTTC. Amino acid sequence: CASSQSGEQYF.

This clone was found a few times. V gene TRBV28 combines with J gene TRBJ1-1; D unclear. The CDR3 runs to 14 residues. The V end was cut by 2 bases, the J end by 4 bases, with 11 bases between. Germline V CDR1 and CDR2: MDHEN, SYDVKM. The CDR3 is CASSLRWAATEAFF. The CDR3 bases are TGTGCCAGCAGTTTACGTTGGGCCGCCACTGAAGCTTTCTTT.

The sample holds one count of this clone. The chain has TRBV13 and TRBJ2-5, with a possible D match to TRBD1 (6 bases). Trimming pared 1 base from V and 4 bases from J, leaving 10 bases between. CDR1 PRHDT and CDR2 FYEKMQ come from the germline V gene (reference sequence). The CDR3 is made up of 14 amino acids. As DNA, the CDR3 is TGTGCCAGCAGCTTAGAAGTCAGGGGAGAGACCCAGTACTTC. It yields the protein CASSLEVRGETQYF.

The V gene is TRBV5-6, the J gene TRBJ2-1; unclear D gene. This CDR3 is 14 amino acids long. CDR1 SGHDT and CDR2 YYEEEE come from the germline V gene. V was trimmed by 1 base and J by 6 bases, leaving 11 bases between them. The chain's CDR3 is CASSLRVSPNEQFF. DNA for the CDR3: TGTGCCAGCAGCTTGCGGGTCAGCCCCAATGAGCAGTTCTTC. Using reference TRBV5-6 and TRBJ2-1 for the parts outside the CDR3, the full variable domain is DAGVTQSPTHLIKTRGQQVTLRCSPKSGHDTVSWYQQALGQGPQFIFQYYEEEERQRGNFPDRFSGHQFPNYSSELNVNALLLGDSALYLCASSLRVSPNEQFFGPGTRLTVL.

This rearrangement joins TRBV7-9 to TRBJ2-3; 8 nucleotides agree with TRBD2. With 3 bases clipped from V and 5 bases from J, the junction kept 10 bases outside the gene matches. Germline-derived CDR1 and CDR2 are SEHNR and FQNEAQ (reference sequence). CDR3 size: 16 residues. The CDR3 loop is CASSLPSGGGGDTQYF. The CDR3 region has the DNA TGTGCCAGCAGCTTGCCCTCCGGGGGGGGTGGAGATACGCAGTATTTT.

The DNA for the CDR3 is TGTGCCAGCAGCTTACCAGACAGGTCCCTTAGGGCCGGGGAGCTGTTTTTT. The encoded protein is CASSLPDRSLRAGELFF. The rearrangement links TRBV5-6 to TRBJ2-2; TRBD1 might be the D (6 bases). The length of the CDR3 is 17 residues. The V end lost 2 bases, the J end lost 6 bases, and 20 bases lay between the germline ends. The V gene's germline CDR1 is SGHDT and CDR2 YYEEEE.

V is TRBV7-7 and J is TRBJ2-1, with 9 bases fitting TRBD1. V dropped 2 bases and J dropped 7; count of bases not matched to a gene: 9. Germline V gives CDR1 SSHAT, CDR2 FNYEAQ (reference sequence). The CDR3 contains 16 residues. The CDR3 protein is CASSLSLRDRENEQFF. The CDR3 DNA sequence: TGTGCCAGCAGCTTAAGTCTCCGGGACAGGGAAAATGAGCAGTTCTTC.

This clone came up a few times. The chain links TRBV19 to TRBJ1-2; no reliable D call. CDR1 and CDR2 (germline): LNHDA, SQIVND (reference sequence). V was pared by 1 base and J by 3 bases, with 9 bases between. CDR3 length: 14 residues. The CDR3 sequence: CASSIAPDYYGYTF. The CDR3 DNA sequence: TGTGCCAGTAGTATAGCTCCAGACTACTATGGCTACACCTTC. The full variable domain, with the rest looked up from reference TRBV19 and TRBJ1-2, is DGGITQSPKYLFRKEGQNVTLSCEQNLNHDAMYWYRQDPGQGLRLIYYSQIVNDFQKGDIAEGYSVSREKKESFPLTVTSAQKNPTAFYLCASSIAPDYYGYTFGSGTRLTVV.

The rearrangement links TRBV2 to TRBJ2-3; unclear D gene. CDR1 and CDR2 from the germline V gene are SNHLY and FYNNEI. The length of the CDR3 is 13 residues. V was trimmed by 7 bases and J by 5 bases, leaving 13 bases between them. As DNA, the CDR3 is TGTGCCAGCACCCAGGATCGAAAAGATACGCAGTATTTT. Translated, it gives CASTQDRKDTQYF.

This rearrangement joins TRBV27 to TRBJ2-1, with 9 bases that match TRBD2. Losses at the gene ends were 3 bases for V and 6 bases for J; bases not matched to a gene: 3. Germline V gives CDR1 MNHEY, CDR2 SMNVEV (reference sequence). The CDR3 totals 14 residues. The CDR3 bases are TGTGCCAGCAGTTTTTCACTAGCGGGCAATGAGCAGTTCTTC. Translating it yields CASSFSLAGNEQFF.

The V gene is TRBV11-2, the J gene TRBJ2-3, with 11 bases aligning to TRBD2. V lost 6 bases, J lost 2 bases, and 7 bases stayed unmatched. Germline V gene lookup returns CDR1 SGHAT and CDR2 FQNNGV. This CDR3 contains 16 residues. The CDR3 sequence: CASRRGLAENTDTQYF. The CDR3 region has the DNA TGTGCCAGCAGACGGGGACTAGCGGAAAACACAGATACGCAGTATTTT. Combining the CDR3 with reference TRBV11-2 and TRBJ2-3 gives the whole variable domain EAGVAQSPRYKIIEKRQSVAFWCNPISGHATLYWYQQILGQGPKLLIQFQNNGVVDDSQLPKDRFSAERLKGVDSTLKIQPAKLEDSAVYLCASRRGLAENTDTQYFGPGTRLTVL.

The J gene is TRBJ1-2, the V gene TRBV11-2, with D unclear. Germline V CDR1 and CDR2: SGHAT, FQNNGV. The CDR3 totals 12 residues. V lost 4 bases and J lost 8, with 11 bases in between. This CDR3 reads CASSSEGDGYTF. The CDR3 DNA follows: TGTGCCAGCAGCTCCGAGGGTGACGGCTACACCTTC. Supplemented by reference TRBV11-2 and TRBJ1-2, the full variable domain reads EAGVAQSPRYKIIEKRQSVAFWCNPISGHATLYWYQQILGQGPKLLIQFQNNGVVDDSQLPKDRFSAERLKGVDSTLKIQPAKLEDSAVYLCASSSEGDGYTFGSGTRLTVV.

The chain combines TRBV28 with TRBJ1-3, with 7 bases aligning to TRBD1. J gave up 2 bases and V 4 bases, and 2 bases lay outside the gene matches. Germline assignment: CDR1 MDHEN and CDR2 SYDVKM. The CDR3 totals 14 residues. The CDR3 DNA sequence: TGTGCCAGCAGTTCCGGACAGGCTGGAAACACCATATATTTT. It codes for CASSSGQAGNTIYF.

V gene TRBV6-4 combines with J gene TRBJ1-5; 7 bases agree with TRBD1. The CDR3 is 13 amino acids. Germline CDR1 and CDR2: MRHNA and SNTAGT. J lost 11 bases, V lost 10 bases, and 14 bases had no gene match. The CDR3 here is CATSDRSNQAQHF. The CDR3 region has the DNA TGTGCCACCTCGGACAGGTCGAATCAAGCCCAGCATTTT.

This chain uses TRBV5-1 with TRBJ2-7; 7 positions match TRBD2. Germline-derived CDR1 and CDR2 are SGHRS and YFSETQ. This CDR3 comprises 14 residues. V dropped 9 bases and J dropped 4; count of bases not matched to a gene: 13. CDR3 sequence: CATMSGDGGYEQYF. The CDR3 nucleotides read TGCGCCACCATGAGCGGGGATGGAGGTTACGAGCAGTACTTC.

A single count supports this clone. This rearrangement joins TRBV11-3 to TRBJ2-1; TRBD2 agrees at 7 bases. The CDR3 covers 13 residues. With V trimmed by 3 bases and J by 10 bases, 6 bases remained unmatched. Germline-derived CDR1 and CDR2 are SGHNT and YENEEA. The DNA for the CDR3 is TGTGCCAGCAGCTTCGGTTCAGCGGGGGAGCAGTTCTTC. Translating gives CASSFGSAGEQFF. Variable domain in full (rest from reference TRBV11-3 and TRBJ2-1): EAGVVQSPRYKIIEKKQPVAFWCNPISGHNTLYWYLQNLGQGPELLIRYENEEAVDDSQLPKDRFSAERLKGVDSTLKIQPAELGDSAVYLCASSFGSAGEQFFGPGTRLTVL.

V usage is TRBV2 and J usage is TRBJ1-6, with 8 positions matching TRBD1. The germline V gene encodes CDR1 SNHLY and CDR2 FYNNEI. There are 11 residues in the CDR3. CDR3 region: CLDRENSPLHF. The CDR3 nucleotides are TGTTTGGACAGGGAAAATTCACCCCTCCACTTT.

J is TRBJ2-3 and V is TRBV6-6; 8 bases map to TRBD2. CDR3 length: 17 residues. From germline, CDR1 is MNHNY and CDR2 SVGAGI (reference sequence). The junction had 10 bases not matched to a gene; V was cut back by 5 bases and J by 0 bases. CDR3 protein: CASSPTGSGASTDTQYF. In DNA form, the CDR3 reads TGTGCCAGCAGTCCCACTGGTAGCGGGGCTAGCACAGATACGCAGTATTTT.